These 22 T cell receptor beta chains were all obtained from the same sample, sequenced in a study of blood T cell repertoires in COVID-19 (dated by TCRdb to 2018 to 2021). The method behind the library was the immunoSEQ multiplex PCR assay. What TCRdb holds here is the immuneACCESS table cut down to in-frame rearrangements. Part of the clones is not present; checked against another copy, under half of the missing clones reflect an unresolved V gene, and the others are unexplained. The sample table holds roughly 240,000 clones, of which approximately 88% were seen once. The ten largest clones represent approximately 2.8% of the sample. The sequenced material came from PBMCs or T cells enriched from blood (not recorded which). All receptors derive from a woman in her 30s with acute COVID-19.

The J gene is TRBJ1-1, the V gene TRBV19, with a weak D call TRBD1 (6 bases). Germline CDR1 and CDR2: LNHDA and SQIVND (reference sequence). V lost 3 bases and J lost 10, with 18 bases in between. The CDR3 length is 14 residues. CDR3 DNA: TGTGCCAGTAGTATCAGGGGAGGGACGGTCGGAGCTTTCTTT. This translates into CASSIRGGTVGAFF.

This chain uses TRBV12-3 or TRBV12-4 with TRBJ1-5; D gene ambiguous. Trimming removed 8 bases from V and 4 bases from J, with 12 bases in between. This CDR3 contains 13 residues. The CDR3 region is CASGLMWNQPQHF. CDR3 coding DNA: TGTGCCAGCGGGCTAATGTGGAATCAGCCCCAGCATTTT.

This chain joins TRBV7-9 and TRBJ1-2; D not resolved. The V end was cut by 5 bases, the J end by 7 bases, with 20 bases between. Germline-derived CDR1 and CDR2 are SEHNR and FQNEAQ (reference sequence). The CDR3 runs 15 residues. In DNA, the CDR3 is TGTGCCAGCAGCCCTCCCTCCCGGACTGCAGGTGGCTACACCTTC. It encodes CASSPPSRTAGGYTF.

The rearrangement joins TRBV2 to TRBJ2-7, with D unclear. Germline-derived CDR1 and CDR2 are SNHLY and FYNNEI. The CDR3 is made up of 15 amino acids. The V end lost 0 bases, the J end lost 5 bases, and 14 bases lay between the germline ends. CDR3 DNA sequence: TGTGCCAGCAGTGAAGCGCCCGAACGGTTCAACGAGCAGTACTTC. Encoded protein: CASSEAPERFNEQYF. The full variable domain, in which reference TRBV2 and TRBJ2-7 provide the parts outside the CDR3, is EPEVTQTPSHQVTQMGQEVILRCVPISNHLYFYWYRQILGQKVEFLVSFYNNEISEKSEIFDDQFSVERPDGSNFTLKIRSTKLEDSAMYFCASSEAPERFNEQYFGPGTRLTVT.

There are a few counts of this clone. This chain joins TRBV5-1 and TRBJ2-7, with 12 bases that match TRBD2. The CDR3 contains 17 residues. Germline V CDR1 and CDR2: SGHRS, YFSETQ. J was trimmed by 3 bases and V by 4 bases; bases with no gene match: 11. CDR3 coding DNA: TGCGCCAGCAGCCCTAGTGGGACTAGCGGGTCTTTCTACGAGCAGTACTTC. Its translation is CASSPSGTSGSFYEQYF.

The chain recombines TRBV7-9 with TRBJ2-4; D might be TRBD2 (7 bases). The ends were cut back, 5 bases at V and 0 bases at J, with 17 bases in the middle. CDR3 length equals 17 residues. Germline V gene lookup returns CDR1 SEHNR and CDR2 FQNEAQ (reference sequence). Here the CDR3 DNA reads TGTGCCAGCAGCCCCGTGGGGGGGCCTCTAGCCAAAAACATTCAGTACTTC. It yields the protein CASSPVGGPLAKNIQYF.

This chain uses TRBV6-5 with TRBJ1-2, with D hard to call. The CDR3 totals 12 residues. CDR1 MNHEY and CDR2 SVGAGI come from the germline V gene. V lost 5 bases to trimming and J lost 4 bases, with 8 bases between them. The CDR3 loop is CASSQALYGYTF. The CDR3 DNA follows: TGTGCCAGCAGTCAGGCCCTCTATGGCTACACCTTC.

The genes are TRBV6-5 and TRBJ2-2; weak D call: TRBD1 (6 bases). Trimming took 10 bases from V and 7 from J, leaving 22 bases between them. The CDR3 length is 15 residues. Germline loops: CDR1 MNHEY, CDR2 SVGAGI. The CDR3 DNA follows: TGTGCCATCCTCAAGGGACAATTAACGGGCGGGGAGCTGTTTTTT. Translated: CAILKGQLTGGELFF.

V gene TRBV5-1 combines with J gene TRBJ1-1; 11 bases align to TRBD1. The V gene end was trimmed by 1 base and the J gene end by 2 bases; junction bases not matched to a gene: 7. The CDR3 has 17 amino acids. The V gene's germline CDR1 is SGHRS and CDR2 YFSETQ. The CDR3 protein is CASSLWGQGDLNTEAFF. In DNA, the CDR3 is TGCGCCAGCAGCTTGTGGGGACAGGGGGATCTAAACACTGAAGCTTTCTTT.

The CDR3 loop is CASSSPPRADTQYF. The CDR3, as DNA: TGTGCCAGCAGCTCTCCCCCGCGGGCAGATACGCAGTATTTT. V gene TRBV7-8 combines with J gene TRBJ2-3; weak D call: TRBD2 (5 bases). V was clipped by 4 bases and J by 4 bases, with 12 bases between them. The CDR3 is made up of 14 amino acids. In germline, CDR1 is SGHVS, CDR2 FQNEAQ.

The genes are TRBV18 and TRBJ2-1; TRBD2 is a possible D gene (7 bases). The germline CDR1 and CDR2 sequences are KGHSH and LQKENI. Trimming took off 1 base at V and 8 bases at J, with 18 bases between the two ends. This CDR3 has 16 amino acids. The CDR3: CASSPQQQQGGDEQFF. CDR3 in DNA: TGTGCCAGCTCACCACAACAACAACAGGGAGGGGATGAGCAGTTCTTC.

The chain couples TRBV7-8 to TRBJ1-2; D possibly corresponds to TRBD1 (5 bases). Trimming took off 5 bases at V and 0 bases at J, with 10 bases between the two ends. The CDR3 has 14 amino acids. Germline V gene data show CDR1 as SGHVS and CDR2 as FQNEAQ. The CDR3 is CASSNRRANYGYTF. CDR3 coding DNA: TGTGCCAGCAGCAACAGGCGAGCTAACTATGGCTACACCTTC.

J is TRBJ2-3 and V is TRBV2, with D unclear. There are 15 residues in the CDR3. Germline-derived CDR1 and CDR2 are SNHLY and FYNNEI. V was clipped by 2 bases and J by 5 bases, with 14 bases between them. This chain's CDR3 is CASSETTSRRDTQYF. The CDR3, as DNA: TGTGCCAGCAGTGAAACGACTTCCCGTAGAGATACGCAGTATTTT.

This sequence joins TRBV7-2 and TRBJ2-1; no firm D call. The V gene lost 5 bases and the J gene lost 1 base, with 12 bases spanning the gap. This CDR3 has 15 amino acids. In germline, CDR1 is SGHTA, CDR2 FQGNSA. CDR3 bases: TGTGCCAGCAGCGTTAGTCCAGGATCCTACAATGAGCAGTTCTTC. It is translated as CASSVSPGSYNEQFF.

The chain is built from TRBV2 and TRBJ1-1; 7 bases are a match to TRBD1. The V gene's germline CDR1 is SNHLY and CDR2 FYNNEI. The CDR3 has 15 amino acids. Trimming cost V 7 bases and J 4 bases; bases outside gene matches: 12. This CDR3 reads CASIIDEGASTEAFF. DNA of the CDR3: TGTGCCAGCATCATTGACGAGGGGGCCAGCACTGAAGCTTTCTTT.

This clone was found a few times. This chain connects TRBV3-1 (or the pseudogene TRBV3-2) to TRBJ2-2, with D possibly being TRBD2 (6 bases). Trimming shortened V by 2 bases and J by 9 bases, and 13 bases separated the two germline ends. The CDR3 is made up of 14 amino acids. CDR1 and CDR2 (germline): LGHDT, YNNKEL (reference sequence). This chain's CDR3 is CASSQQARGRELFF. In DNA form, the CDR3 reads TGTGCCAGCAGCCAACAGGCGCGGGGCCGGGAGCTGTTTTTT.

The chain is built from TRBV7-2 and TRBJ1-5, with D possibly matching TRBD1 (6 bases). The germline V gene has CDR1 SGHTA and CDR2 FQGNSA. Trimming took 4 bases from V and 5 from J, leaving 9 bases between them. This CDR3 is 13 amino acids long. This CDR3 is CASSSTGYQPQHF. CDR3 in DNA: TGTGCCAGCAGCTCGACAGGTTATCAGCCCCAGCATTTT.

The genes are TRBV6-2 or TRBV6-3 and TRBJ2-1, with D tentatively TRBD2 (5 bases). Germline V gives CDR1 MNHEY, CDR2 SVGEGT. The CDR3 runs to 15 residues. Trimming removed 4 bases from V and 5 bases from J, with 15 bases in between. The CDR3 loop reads CASSSPGGWDNEQFF. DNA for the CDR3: TGTGCCAGCAGTTCCCCAGGAGGATGGGACAATGAGCAGTTCTTC.

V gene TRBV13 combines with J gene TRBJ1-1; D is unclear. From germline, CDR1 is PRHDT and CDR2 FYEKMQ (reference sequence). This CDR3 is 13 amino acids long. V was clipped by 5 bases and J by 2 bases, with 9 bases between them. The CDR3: CASSPTSNTEAFF. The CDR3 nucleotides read TGTGCCAGCAGCCCTACCTCAAACACTGAAGCTTTCTTT.

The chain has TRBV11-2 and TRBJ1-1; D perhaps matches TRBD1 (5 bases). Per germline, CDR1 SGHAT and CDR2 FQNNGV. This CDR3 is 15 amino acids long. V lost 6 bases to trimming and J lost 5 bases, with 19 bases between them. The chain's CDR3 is CASRGLRGSGTEAFF. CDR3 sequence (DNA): TGTGCCAGCAGGGGCTTGCGGGGCTCAGGTACTGAAGCTTTCTTT.

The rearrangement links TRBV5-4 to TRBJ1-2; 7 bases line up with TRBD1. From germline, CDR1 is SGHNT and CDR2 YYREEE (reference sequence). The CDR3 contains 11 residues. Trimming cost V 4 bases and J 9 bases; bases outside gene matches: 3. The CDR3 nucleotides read TGTGCCAGCAGCATGGACAGGAGCTACACCTTC. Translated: CASSMDRSYTF.

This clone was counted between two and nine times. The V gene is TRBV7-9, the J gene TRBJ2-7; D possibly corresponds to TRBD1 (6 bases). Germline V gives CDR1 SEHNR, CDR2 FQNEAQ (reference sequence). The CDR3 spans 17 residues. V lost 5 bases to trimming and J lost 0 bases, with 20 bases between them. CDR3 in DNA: TGTGCCAGCAGCGCGCCCACAGGGAACCTCAACTCCTACGAGCAGTACTTC. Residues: CASSAPTGNLNSYEQYF.